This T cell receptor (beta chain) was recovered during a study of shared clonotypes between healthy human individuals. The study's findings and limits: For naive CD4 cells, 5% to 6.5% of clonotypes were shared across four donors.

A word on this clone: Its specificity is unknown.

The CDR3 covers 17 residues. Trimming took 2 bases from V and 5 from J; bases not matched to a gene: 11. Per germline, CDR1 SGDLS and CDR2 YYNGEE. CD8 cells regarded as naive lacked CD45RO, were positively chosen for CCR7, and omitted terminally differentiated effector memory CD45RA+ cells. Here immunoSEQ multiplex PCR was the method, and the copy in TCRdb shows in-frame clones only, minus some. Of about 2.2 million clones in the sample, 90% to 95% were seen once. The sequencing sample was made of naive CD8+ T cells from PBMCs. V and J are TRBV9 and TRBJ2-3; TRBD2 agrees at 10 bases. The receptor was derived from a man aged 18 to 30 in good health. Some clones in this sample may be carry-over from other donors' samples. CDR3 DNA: TGTGCCAGCAGCGTGCTTGTAGCGGGAGGCTCTGGAGATACGCAGTATTTT. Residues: CASSVLVAGGSGDTQYF.